This T cell receptor beta chain was identified during a study of blood T cell repertoires in COVID-19. Study-wide context: Some COVID-19 samples were acute and others convalescent; all came from the United States, Italy and Spain. PBMCs, B-cell-depleted T cells, or T cells provided the cDNA or gDNA that made up the material.

Original processing notes: Amplified reference gene primers provided the basis for estimating nucleated cell counts. Profiled with immunoSEQ multiplex PCR; TCRdb holds only in-frame clones, not every one. The V and J calls and clone size were taken over from that table, and D and trimming were inferred from the DNA. The data hold 95,000 to 150,000 clones, with approximately 74% observed a single time. V was shortened by 6 bases and J by 3 bases, with 15 bases between the two germline ends. The CDR3 consists of 15 residues. Germline-derived CDR1 and CDR2 are MNHEY and SVGEGT. The sequence was collected from a man older than 75 with COVID-19, enrolled during active disease. The sequenced material came from peripheral blood. V is TRBV6-2 or TRBV6-3 and J is TRBJ2-1; D might be TRBD2 (6 bases). The CDR3 spells CASSRAGGNYNEQFF. The CDR3 coding sequence is TGTGCCAGCAGCCGAGCCGGCGGGAACTACAATGAGCAGTTCTTC.